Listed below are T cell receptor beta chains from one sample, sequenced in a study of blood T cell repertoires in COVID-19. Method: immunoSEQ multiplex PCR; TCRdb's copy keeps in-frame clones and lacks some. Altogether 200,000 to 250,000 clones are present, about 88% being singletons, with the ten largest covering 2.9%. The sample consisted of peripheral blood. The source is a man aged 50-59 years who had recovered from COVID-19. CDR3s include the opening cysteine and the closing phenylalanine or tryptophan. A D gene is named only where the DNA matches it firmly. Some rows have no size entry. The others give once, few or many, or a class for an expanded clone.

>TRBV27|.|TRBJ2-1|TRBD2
TGTGCCAGCAGTTCACTAGCGGGAAGCCCAAATGAGCAGTTCTTC
CASSSLAGSPNEQFF
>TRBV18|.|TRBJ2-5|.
TGTGCCAGCTCACCACTGGCAGTACAAGAGACCCAGTACTTC
CASSPLAVQETQYF
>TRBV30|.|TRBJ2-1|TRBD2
TGTGCCTGGAGTGCCCGGGGCGGGAGCTACAATGAGCAGTTCTTC
CAWSARGGSYNEQFF
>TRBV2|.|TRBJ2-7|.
TGTGCCAGCAGTTTTTCGGGTTACGCCTACGAGCAGTACTTC
CASSFSGYAYEQYF
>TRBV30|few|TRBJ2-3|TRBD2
TGTGCCTGGAGTGTGCACGGACTAGCGGGCGTCACAGATACGCAGTATTTT
CAWSVHGLAGVTDTQYF
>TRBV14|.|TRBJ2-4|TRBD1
TGTGCCAGCAGCCAAACCGCAGGGACAGAAAAAAACATTCAGTACTTC
CASSQTAGTEKNIQYF
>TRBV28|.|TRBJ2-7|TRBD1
TGTGCCAGCAGTTTCCTTGGACAGGGTGAAACCTACGAGCAGTACTTC
CASSFLGQGETYEQYF
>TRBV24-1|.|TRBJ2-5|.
TGTGCCACCAGTGAGGCTACAGGGAAAGAGACCCAGTACTTC
CATSEATGKETQYF
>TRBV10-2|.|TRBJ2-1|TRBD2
TGCGCCAGCAGTGGGTCGGGAGGGTACAATGAGCAGTTCTTC
CASSGSGGYNEQFF
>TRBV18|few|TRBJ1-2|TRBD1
TGTGCCAGCTCACCACCGGGACAGGGGGCCGGCTATGGCTACACCTTC
CASSPPGQGAGYGYTF
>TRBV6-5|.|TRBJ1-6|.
TGTGCCAGCAGTTACTCACACGATAATTCACCCCTCCACTTT
CASSYSHDNSPLHF
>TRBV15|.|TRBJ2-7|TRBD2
TGTGCCACCAGCAGAGATAAGTGGAATAGCGGGGCCTACGAGCAGTACTTC
CATSRDKWNSGAYEQYF
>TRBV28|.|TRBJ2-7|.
TGTGCCAGCAGTTTCAGGGGCCCCCTCTCCTACGAGCAGTACTTC
CASSFRGPLSYEQYF
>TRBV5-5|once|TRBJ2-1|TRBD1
TGTGCCAGCAGCATCCCACAGGGGGTCGATGAGCAGTTCTTC
CASSIPQGVDEQFF
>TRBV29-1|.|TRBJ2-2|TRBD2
TGCAGCGTTAGCGGGAGCTGGAGCACCGGGGAGCTGTTTTTT
CSVSGSWSTGELFF
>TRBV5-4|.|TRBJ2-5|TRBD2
TGTGCCAGCAGCCGTAGCGGGATGAGGGAGACCCAGTACTTC
CASSRSGMRETQYF
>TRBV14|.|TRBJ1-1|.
TGTGCCAGCAGCCAAGTAACGGGATTGACTGAAGCTTTCTTT
CASSQVTGLTEAFF
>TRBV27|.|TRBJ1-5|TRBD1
TGTGCCAGCAGTTTATCACAGGGGTTCAATCAGCCCCAGCATTTT
CASSLSQGFNQPQHF
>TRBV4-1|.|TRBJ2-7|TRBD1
TGCGCCAGCAGCTCAACCGGGACAGGGCCCTACGAGCAGTACTTC
CASSSTGTGPYEQYF
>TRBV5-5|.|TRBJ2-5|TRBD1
TGTGCCAGCAGCCGAAGCACAGGGGGCGCTGGGGAGACCCAGTACTTC
CASSRSTGGAGETQYF
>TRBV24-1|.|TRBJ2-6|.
TGTGCCACCAGTGCTCGACAGAGCTCTGGGGCCAACGTCCTGACTTTC
CATSARQSSGANVLTF
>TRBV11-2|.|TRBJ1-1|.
TGTGCCAGCAGCTTCGGGGGTTTTGGGGCTTTCTTT
CASSFGGFGAFF
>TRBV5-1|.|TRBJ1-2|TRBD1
TGCGCCAGCAGCTTGGGACAGGGGAGCTATGGCTACACCTTC
CASSLGQGSYGYTF
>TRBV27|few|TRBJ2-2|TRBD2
TGTGCCAGCAGAATTAGCGGGAGTACGGGGGAGCTGTTTTTT
CASRISGSTGELFF
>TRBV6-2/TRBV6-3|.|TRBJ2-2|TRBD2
TGTGCCAGCAGTCACAGCGGGAGGATGTACACCGGGGAGCTGTTTTTT
CASSHSGRMYTGELFF
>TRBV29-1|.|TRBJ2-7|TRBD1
TGCAGCGTTGAAGAACAGGGGGCGGGCGAGCAGTACTTC
CSVEEQGAGEQYF
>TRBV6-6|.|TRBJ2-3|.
TGTGCCAGCAGTTACGACGGGTATACGCAGTATTTT
CASSYDGYTQYF
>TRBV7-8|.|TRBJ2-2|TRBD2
TGTGCCAGCAGCTGGGGAACTAGCGGCTTTCCCGGGGAGCTGTTTTTT
CASSWGTSGFPGELFF
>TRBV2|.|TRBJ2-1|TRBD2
TGTGCCAGTGGGACTAGCGGGAGCTGGGTCAATGAGCAGTTCTTC
CASGTSGSWVNEQFF
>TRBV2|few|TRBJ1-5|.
TGTGCCAGCAGGCGGCAGATTAATCAGCCCCAGCATTTT
CASRRQINQPQHF
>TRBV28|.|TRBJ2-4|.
TGTGCCAGCACTGAGGCCGCCAAAAACATTCAGTACTTC
CASTEAAKNIQYF
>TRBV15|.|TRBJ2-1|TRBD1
TGTGCCACCAGCAGAGAGAGAGTCCCCGGCGGGACAGGGAGTCTCTACAATGAGCAGTTCTTC
CATSRERVPGGTGSLYNEQFF
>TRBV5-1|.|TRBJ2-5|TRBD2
TGCGCCACCGGGTCGACTAGCGGGCGCCAAGAGACCCAGTACTTC
CATGSTSGRQETQYF
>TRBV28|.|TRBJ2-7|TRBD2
TGTGCCAGCAGTCCGAGGACTAGCGGGAGGGCCGGCTACGAGCAGTACTTC
CASSPRTSGRAGYEQYF
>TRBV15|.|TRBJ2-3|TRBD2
TGTGCCACCAGCGGAACTAGCGGGAGGCCCACAGATACGCAGTATTTT
CATSGTSGRPTDTQYF
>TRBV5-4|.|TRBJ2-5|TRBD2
TGTGCCACTACCGGGGGGGGGAGGATCACACAAGAGACCCAGTACTTC
CATTGGGRITQETQYF
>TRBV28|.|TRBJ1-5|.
TGTGCCAGCAGTTTTAGCACAGGGAATCAGCCCCAGCATTTT
CASSFSTGNQPQHF
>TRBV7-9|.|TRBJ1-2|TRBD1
TGTGCCAGCAGCTTAGGACAGGGGGCTGGCTATGGCTACACCTTC
CASSLGQGAGYGYTF
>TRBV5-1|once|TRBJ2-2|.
TGCGCCAGCAGCTCGGGGGAAGCGAACACCGGGGAGCTGTTTTTT
CASSSGEANTGELFF
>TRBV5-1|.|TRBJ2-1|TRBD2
TGCGCCAGCAGCCCCGGGACTAGCGGGTACAATGAGCAGTTCTTC
CASSPGTSGYNEQFF
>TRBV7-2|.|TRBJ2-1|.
TGTGCCAGCAGCTTCTCCGGGAGTCGGAATGAGCAGTTCTTC
CASSFSGSRNEQFF
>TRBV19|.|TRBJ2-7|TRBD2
TGTGCCAGTAGTGCGGGAGTCTACGAGCAGTACTTC
CASSAGVYEQYF
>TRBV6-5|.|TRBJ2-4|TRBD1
TGTGCCAGCAGCACGGACAGGAAAAACATTCAGTACTTC
CASSTDRKNIQYF
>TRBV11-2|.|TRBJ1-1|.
TGTGCCAGCAGCTTAATTAGTAACACTGAAGCTTTCTTT
CASSLISNTEAFF
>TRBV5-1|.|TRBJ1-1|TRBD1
TGCGCCAGCAGCTTGGGACAGGGAGGTACTGAAGCTTTCTTT
CASSLGQGGTEAFF
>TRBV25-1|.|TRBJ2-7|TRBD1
TGTGCCAGCAGTGTAGGGACAGGGTCTTCCTACGAGCAGTACTTC
CASSVGTGSSYEQYF
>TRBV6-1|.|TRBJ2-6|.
TGTGCCAGCCGTGACCGGTCGAGCTCTGGGGCCAACGTCCTGACTTTC
CASRDRSSSGANVLTF
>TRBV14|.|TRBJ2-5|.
TGTGCCAGCAGCCTCCGAGGGCACCTCCAAGAGACCCAGTACTTC
CASSLRGHLQETQYF
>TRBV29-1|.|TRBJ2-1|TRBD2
TGCAGCGTTGAAGGGACTAGCGGGAGGGGGGGCTCCTACAATGAGCAGTTCTTC
CSVEGTSGRGGSYNEQFF
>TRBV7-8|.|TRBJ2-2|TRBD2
TGTGCCAGCAGCTCCCGGACTAGCGGGAGGAACCCCGGGGAGCTGTTTTTT
CASSSRTSGRNPGELFF
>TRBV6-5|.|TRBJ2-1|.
TGTGCCAGCAGTTACCTATCGCGCGGGGCGAATGAGCAGTTCTTC
CASSYLSRGANEQFF
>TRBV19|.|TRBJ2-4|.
TGTGCCAGTAGTCCGCAGGGGTACCTAGCCAAAAACATTCAGTACTTC
CASSPQGYLAKNIQYF
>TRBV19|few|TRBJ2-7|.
TGTGCCAGTAGTATAGGTGGTAGCGTGGACGAGCAGTACTTC
CASSIGGSVDEQYF
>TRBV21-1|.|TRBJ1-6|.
TGTGCCAGCAGCAAACATACAACGGACTTTTATAATTCACCCCTCCACTTT
CASSKHTTDFYNSPLHF
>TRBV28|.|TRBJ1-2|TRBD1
TGTGCCAGCAGTTTAGAGGGACAGGGGGCGAAGGGTGGCTACACCTTC
CASSLEGQGAKGGYTF
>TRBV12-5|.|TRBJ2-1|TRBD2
TGTGCTAGTGGTTTGGTACTGCGGGAGGGCCCGGGTGAGCAGTTCTTC
CASGLVLREGPGEQFF
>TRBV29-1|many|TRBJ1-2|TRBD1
TGCAGCGTTGACACGGGACAGGGGAGGAACTATGGCTACACCTTC
CSVDTGQGRNYGYTF
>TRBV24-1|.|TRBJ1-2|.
TGTGCCACCAGTGATCCTTCTTTCTATGGCTACACCTTC
CATSDPSFYGYTF
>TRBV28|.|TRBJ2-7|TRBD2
TGTGCCAGCAGCAGCATCCAGGGAACGCGGCTAGCGGGAGTTAGGGAGCAGTACTTC
CASSSIQGTRLAGVREQYF
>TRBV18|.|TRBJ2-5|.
TGTGCCAGCTCACCACCGTTTCAGGGTACGGAGACCCAGTACTTC
CASSPPFQGTETQYF